This entry features one T cell receptor beta chain sequence. Its cognate antigen has yet to be identified. Qualities for individual bases were not recorded, and no much larger clone is one base off. The data originate from a study of blood T cells in healthy people across ages (dated by TCRdb to between 2015 and 2016). The study in broad terms: In model experiments, roughly one uniquely barcoded TCR beta cDNA molecule per two T cells was captured by template switching. For two donors (one aged 18 to 29 and one aged 80 or older), the study analyzed two additional independent replicas of 1 million unique cDNA reads from the same blood draw. Four age groups were formed from the donors: young (average approximately 15 years), middle-aged (around 40), aged (more than 55) and long-lived (around 82). Using deep sequencing normalized with unique cDNA molecular identifiers, the study measured how TCR beta repertoire diversity changes with age. To avoid experimental bias, donors of different ages were randomly spread across the sequencing lanes. General findings and caveats noted by the study authors: Donor CMV infection status was unknown, potentially confounding age-related changes in expanded clonotypes. Observed TCR beta diversity per million T cells fell roughly linearly with age, and a significant reduction was already apparent by age approximately 41. Compared with the aged group, more naive CD4+ T cells, fewer expanded clones and increased TCR diversity were shown by the long-lived group, suggesting age selection. Observed TCR beta diversity correlated strongly with the percentage of naive T cells measured by flow cytometry. Since profiling was done on bulk unsorted PBMCs, naive and antigen-experienced compartments could not be conclusively compared. Estimates of total diversity based on one million sequenced T cells were regarded as lower bounds and as underestimates.

The approximately 40 donors, aged about 6 to 100 years, were systemically healthy Caucasian individuals from Russia. Each donor gave 8.5 to 10 milliliters of peripheral blood, collected into EDTA-treated Vacutainer tubes. PBMCs were isolated by Ficoll-Paque density-gradient centrifugation, with at least 6.5 million obtained per sample. Total RNA, at least 6 micrograms per sample, was extracted from PBMCs with Trizol reagent. Naive CD45RAhigh/CD27high T cell percentages were measured by flow cytometry on a PBMC aliquot from every donor. Library preparation was by 5' RACE. TCRdb lists the instrument as Illumina HiSeq 2500. The second PCR ran for about 6 to 12 cycles and used a J-beta primer mix along with a sample-barcoded 5' primer. Each TCR beta cDNA molecule received a unique molecular identifier from a template-switch 5' adaptor carrying 12 random nucleotides. Each sample yielded at least 2.5 million CDR3-containing paired-end reads. First-strand cDNA synthesis was performed from all RNA using the Mint cDNA synthesis kit, with priming by a TRBC-specific oligonucleotide. Following uracil-DNA glycosylase treatment, a first 18-cycle PCR with universal primers M1SS and BC2_uni_R was performed on all cDNA. The original methods were these. For normalization, 1 million high-quality reads were randomly selected from each sample, with every read carrying a distinct molecular identifier. Reads sharing molecular identifiers were discarded rather than binned into consensus sequences. MiTCR, with a Q25 quality threshold and the strictest error-elimination algorithm, was used for CDR3 identification, clonotype clustering and error correction. A nonparametric unseen species model with Euler transformation was used to estimate lower-bound total TCR beta diversity. TCRdb redid the processing of the public reads, applying fastp at Q25 and MiXCR, and retained in-frame beta chains. Rows are combined by CDR3 protein, so each entry shows the most common genes and DNA. TCRdb's processing, not the authors' own work, is the source of the V and J calls. This sample comprises 600,000 to 850,000 distinct CDR3 sequences, roughly 43% of them detected only once. About 20% of the sample comes from the top ten.

The sequence derives from a woman aged 60-75 years in good health. The specimen sequenced was blood.

The nucleotide sequence reads TGTGCCAGCAGTTCACCTATTAGACTGAGCTCTGGAAACACCATATATTTT. Its protein product is CASSSPIRLSSGNTIYF. Recombination joined TRBV12-3 or TRBV12-4 with TRBJ1-3; no confident D gene assignment can be made. V is pared back by 4 bases and J by 0 bases, with 16 bases lying between the germline termini. Including the terminal cysteine and phenylalanine, the CDR3 comprises 17 residues. This entry keeps only the CDR3 DNA: 51 bases, framed from base 1.